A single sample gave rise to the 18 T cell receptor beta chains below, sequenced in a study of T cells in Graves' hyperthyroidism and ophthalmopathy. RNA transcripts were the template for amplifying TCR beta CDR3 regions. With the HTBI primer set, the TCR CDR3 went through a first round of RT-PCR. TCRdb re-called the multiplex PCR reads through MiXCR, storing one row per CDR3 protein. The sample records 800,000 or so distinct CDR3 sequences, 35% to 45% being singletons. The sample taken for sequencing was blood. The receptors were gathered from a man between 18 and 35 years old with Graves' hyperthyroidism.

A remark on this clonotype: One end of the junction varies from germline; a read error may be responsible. The CDR3 DNA sequence: TGTGCCGGCAGGCTTATGGAAGCCGGGGAGCTGTTTTTT. It specifies CAGRLMEAGELFF. The gene calls are TRBV12-3 or TRBV12-4 and TRBJ2-2; D is unresolved. The CDR3 covers 13 residues.

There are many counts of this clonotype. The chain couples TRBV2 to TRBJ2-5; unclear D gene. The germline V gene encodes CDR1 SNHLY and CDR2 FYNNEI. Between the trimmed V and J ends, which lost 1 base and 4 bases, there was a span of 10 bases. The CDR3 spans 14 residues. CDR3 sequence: CASSEDVVRETQYF. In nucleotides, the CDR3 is TGTGCCAGCAGTGAAGATGTAGTACGAGAGACCCAGTACTTC.

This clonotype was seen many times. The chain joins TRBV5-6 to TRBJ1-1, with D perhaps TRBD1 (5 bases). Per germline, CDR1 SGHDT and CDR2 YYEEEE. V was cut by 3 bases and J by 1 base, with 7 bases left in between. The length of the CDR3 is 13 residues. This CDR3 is CASSWDGNTEAFF. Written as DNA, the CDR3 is TGTGCCAGCAGCTGGGACGGGAACACTGAAGCTTTCTTT.

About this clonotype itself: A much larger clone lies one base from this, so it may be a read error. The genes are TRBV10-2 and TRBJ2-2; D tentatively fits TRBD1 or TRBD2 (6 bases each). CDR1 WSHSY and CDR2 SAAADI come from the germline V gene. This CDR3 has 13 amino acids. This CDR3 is CASNEGGVGVLFF. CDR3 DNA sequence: TGCGCCAGCAACGAGGGGGGCGTCGGGGTGCTGTTTTTT.

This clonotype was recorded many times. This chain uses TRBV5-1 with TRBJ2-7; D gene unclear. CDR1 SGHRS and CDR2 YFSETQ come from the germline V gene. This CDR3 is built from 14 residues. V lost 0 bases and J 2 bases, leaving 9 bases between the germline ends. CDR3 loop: CASSLGNRAYEQYF. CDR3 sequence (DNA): TGCGCCAGCAGCTTGGGGAACAGAGCCTACGAGCAGTACTTC.

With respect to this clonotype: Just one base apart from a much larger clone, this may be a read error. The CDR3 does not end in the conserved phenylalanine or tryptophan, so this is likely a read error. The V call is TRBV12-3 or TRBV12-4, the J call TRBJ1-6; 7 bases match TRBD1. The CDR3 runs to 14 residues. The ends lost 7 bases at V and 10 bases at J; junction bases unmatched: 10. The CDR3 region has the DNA TGTGCCAGCACCGAGGACAGGACGTACTCACCCCTCCACTGT. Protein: CASTEDRTYSPLHC.

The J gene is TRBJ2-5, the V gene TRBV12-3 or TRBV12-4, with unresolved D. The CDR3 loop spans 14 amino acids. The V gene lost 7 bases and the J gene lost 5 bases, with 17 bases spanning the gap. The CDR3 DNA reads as TGTGCCAGCACCGGACGCCCCCGGTGGGAGACCCAGTACTTC. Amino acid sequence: CASTGRPRWETQYF.

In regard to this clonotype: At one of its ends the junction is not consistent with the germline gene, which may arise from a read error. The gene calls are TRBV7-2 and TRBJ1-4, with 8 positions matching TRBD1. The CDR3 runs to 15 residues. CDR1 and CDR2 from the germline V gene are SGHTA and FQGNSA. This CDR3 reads CASSLYQGTGEKLVF. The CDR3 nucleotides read TGTGCCAGCAGCTTATACCAAGGGACAGGCGAAAAACTGGTTTTT.

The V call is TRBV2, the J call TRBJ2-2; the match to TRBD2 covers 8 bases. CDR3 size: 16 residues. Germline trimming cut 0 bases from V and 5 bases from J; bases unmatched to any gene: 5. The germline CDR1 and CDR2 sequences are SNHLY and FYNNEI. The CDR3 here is CASSEAGGGPTGELFF. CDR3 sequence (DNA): TGTGCCAGCAGTGAAGCGGGCGGGGGGCCTACCGGGGAGCTGTTTTTT.

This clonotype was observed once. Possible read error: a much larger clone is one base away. CDR3 coding DNA: TGTGTCAGCAGCTTGGGGCCACCGGCGCCCCAGCATTTT. Its translation: CVSSLGPPAPQHF. The chain joins TRBV7-9 to TRBJ1-5; TRBD1 is a possible D gene (5 bases). CDR3 length: 13 amino acids. Per the germline V gene, CDR1 is SEHNR and CDR2 is FQNEAQ (reference sequence).

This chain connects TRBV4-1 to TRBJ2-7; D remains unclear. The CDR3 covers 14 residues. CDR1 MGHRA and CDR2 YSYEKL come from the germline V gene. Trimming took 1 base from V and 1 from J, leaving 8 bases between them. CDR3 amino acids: CASSQVRSSYEQYF. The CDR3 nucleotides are TGCGCCAGCAGCCAAGTTCGCAGTTCCTACGAGCAGTACTTC.

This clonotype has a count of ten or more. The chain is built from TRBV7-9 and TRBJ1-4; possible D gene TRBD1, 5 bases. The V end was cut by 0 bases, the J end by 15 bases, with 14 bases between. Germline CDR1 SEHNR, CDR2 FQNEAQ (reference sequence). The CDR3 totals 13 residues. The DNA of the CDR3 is TGTGCCAGCAGCTTAGCGCTCGGGGAAGGGGTGTTTTTT. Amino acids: CASSLALGEGVFF.

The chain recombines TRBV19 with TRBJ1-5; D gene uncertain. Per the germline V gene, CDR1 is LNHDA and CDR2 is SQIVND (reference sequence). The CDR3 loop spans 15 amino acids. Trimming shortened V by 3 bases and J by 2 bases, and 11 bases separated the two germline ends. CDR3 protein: CASSIGSAGNQPQHF. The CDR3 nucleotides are TGTGCCAGTAGTATCGGGAGCGCTGGCAATCAGCCCCAGCATTTT. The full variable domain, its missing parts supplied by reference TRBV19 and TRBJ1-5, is DGGITQSPKYLFRKEGQNVTLSCEQNLNHDAMYWYRQDPGQGLRLIYYSQIVNDFQKGDIAEGYSVSREKKESFPLTVTSAQKNPTAFYLCASSIGSAGNQPQHFGDGTRLSIL.

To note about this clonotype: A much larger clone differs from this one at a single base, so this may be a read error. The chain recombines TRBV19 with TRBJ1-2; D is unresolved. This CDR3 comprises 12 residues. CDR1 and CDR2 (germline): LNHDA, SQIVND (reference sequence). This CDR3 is CASRAWSYDYTF. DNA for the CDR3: TGTGCCAGTAGGGCCTGGTCGTATGACTACACCTTC.

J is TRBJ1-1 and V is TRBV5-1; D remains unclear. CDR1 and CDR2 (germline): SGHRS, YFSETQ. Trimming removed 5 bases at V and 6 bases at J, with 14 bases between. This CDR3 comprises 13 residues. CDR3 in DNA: TGCGCCAGCAGTGCTAGAGGACGGGCTGAAGCTTTCTTT. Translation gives CASSARGRAEAFF.

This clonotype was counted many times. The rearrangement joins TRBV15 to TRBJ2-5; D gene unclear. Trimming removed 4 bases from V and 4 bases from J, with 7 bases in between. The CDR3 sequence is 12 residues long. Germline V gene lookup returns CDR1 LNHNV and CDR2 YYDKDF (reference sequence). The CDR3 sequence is CATSKGPETQYF. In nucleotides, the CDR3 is TGTGCCACCAGCAAAGGCCCAGAGACCCAGTACTTC.

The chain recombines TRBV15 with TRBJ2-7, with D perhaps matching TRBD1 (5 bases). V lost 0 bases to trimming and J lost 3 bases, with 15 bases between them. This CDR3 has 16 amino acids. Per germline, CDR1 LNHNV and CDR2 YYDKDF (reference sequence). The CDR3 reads CATSRDGRGAGYEQYF. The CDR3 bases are TGTGCCACCAGCAGAGATGGGCGTGGGGCCGGCTACGAGCAGTACTTC.

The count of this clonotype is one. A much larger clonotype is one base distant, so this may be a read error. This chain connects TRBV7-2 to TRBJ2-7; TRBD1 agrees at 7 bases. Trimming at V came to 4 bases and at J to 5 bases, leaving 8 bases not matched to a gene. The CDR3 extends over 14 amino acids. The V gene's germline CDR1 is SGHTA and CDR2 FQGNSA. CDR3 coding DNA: TGTGCCAGCAGCTCCGGACAGGTGGGGGACGAGCAGTACTTC. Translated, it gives CASSSGQVGDEQYF.